Below, 23 T cell receptor beta chains from the same sample are listed, as sequenced in a study of blood T cell repertoires in COVID-19. Produced via immunoSEQ multiplex PCR; TCRdb's table is partial and in-frame only. This table has approximately 210,000 clones, 88% appearing once. The sequenced material came from peripheral blood. The source of these receptors is a man aged 18 to 29 with active or convalescent COVID-19.

V usage is TRBV30 and J usage is TRBJ2-7; D gene unclear. Between the trimmed V and J ends, which lost 4 bases and 4 bases, there was a span of 11 bases. From germline, CDR1 is GTSNPN and CDR2 SVGIG (reference sequence). The CDR3 loop spans 12 amino acids. CDR3 sequence: CAWTPFGYEQYF. DNA of the CDR3: TGTGCCTGGACCCCTTTCGGGTACGAGCAGTACTTC.

The chain carries TRBV12-3 or TRBV12-4 and TRBJ1-5; 9 nucleotides align to TRBD1. After removal of 8 bases from V and 6 bases from J, the junction contained 5 bases not matched to a gene. This CDR3 contains 13 residues. CDR3 region: CASRSQGAQPQHF. CDR3 bases: TGTGCCAGCCGCTCACAGGGGGCTCAGCCCCAGCATTTT.

This chain links TRBV19 with TRBJ2-3, with D unresolved. CDR3 length: 13 residues. The V gene's germline CDR1 is LNHDA and CDR2 SQIVND (reference sequence). V lost 5 bases to trimming and J lost 4 bases, with 10 bases between them. The CDR3 DNA follows: TGTGCCAGTAGTTTTGTCGAGGCAGATACGCAGTATTTT. Amino acids: CASSFVEADTQYF.

The gene calls are TRBV15 and TRBJ1-3; 11 bases line up with TRBD1. J was trimmed by 0 bases and V by 0 bases; bases with no gene match: 10. The CDR3 sequence is 20 residues long. The germline V gene has CDR1 LNHNV and CDR2 YYDKDF (reference sequence). The CDR3, as DNA: TGTGCCACCAGCAGAGATCCGATGGACAGGGGGCGATTCTCTGGAAACACCATATATTTT. It is translated as CATSRDPMDRGRFSGNTIYF.

The V call is TRBV2, the J call TRBJ2-7; D is uncertain. The V gene lost 6 bases and the J gene lost 0 bases, with 12 bases spanning the gap. The CDR3 covers 14 residues. Germline V lookup: CDR1 SNHLY, CDR2 FYNNEI. CDR3 sequence reads: CASRPPTVSYEQYF. CDR3 nucleotide sequence: TGTGCCAGCAGGCCACCAACAGTCTCCTACGAGCAGTACTTC.

This clone was seen only once. This chain joins TRBV3-1 (or the pseudogene TRBV3-2) and TRBJ2-5, with TRBD1 identical over 7 bases. Germline V gene sequence: CDR1 LGHDT, CDR2 YNNKEL (reference sequence). The CDR3 is made up of 15 amino acids. Trimming removed 3 bases from V and 2 bases from J; junction bases left unmatched: 6. The chain's CDR3 is CASSHKRGRQETQYF. The CDR3 nucleotides are TGTGCCAGCAGCCACAAGAGGGGGCGGCAAGAGACCCAGTACTTC.

The genes are TRBV13 and TRBJ2-1; D gene ambiguous. Germline lookup yields CDR1 PRHDT and CDR2 FYEKMQ (reference sequence). V was shortened by 2 bases and J by 6 bases, with 11 bases between the two germline ends. This CDR3 spans 14 amino acids. The CDR3 nucleotides are TGTGCCAGCAGCTTAACGCTAGGTCTCAATGAGCAGTTCTTC. Its protein product is CASSLTLGLNEQFF.

The V gene is TRBV19, the J gene TRBJ2-2, with 12 nucleotides matching TRBD1. The germline CDR1 and CDR2 sequences are LNHDA and SQIVND (reference sequence). The CDR3 spans 19 residues. With V trimmed by 5 bases and J by 4 bases, 14 bases remained unmatched. CDR3 residues: CASSPLRGTGGLFTGELFF. As DNA, the CDR3 is TGTGCCAGTAGTCCATTGCGTGGGACAGGGGGCCTGTTCACCGGGGAGCTGTTTTTT. Full variable domain (remainder filled in from reference TRBV19 and TRBJ2-2): DGGITQSPKYLFRKEGQNVTLSCEQNLNHDAMYWYRQDPGQGLRLIYYSQIVNDFQKGDIAEGYSVSREKKESFPLTVTSAQKNPTAFYLCASSPLRGTGGLFTGELFFGEGSRLTVL.

The V and J genes are TRBV30 and TRBJ1-4, with 12 nucleotides matching TRBD1. With V trimmed by 5 bases and J by 8 bases, 6 bases remained unmatched. The germline CDR1 and CDR2 sequences are GTSNPN and SVGIG (reference sequence). The CDR3 covers 14 residues. CDR3 in DNA: TGTGCCTGGGGAACCGGGACAGGGGGCGAAAAACTGTTTTTT. This codes for CAWGTGTGGEKLFF.

The chain couples TRBV10-3 to TRBJ1-2; possibly TRBD1 for D (6 bases). Germline CDR1 ENHRY, CDR2 SYGVKD. The CDR3 covers 16 residues. Trimming pared 4 bases from V and 0 bases from J, leaving 15 bases between. The CDR3 region has the DNA TGTGCCATCAGTGCCGGACAGACTTTTTCTAACTATGGCTACACCTTC. Its translation is CAISAGQTFSNYGYTF.

This chain uses TRBV25-1 with TRBJ1-2, with D maybe TRBD1 (5 bases). Germline CDR1 and CDR2: MGHDK and SYGVNS. V lost 8 bases and J lost 3, with 16 bases in between. This CDR3 region has 14 residues. CDR3 sequence reads: CASGPQGRDYGYTF. The CDR3 DNA reads as TGTGCCAGCGGACCCCAGGGCAGGGACTATGGCTACACCTTC.

The chain combines TRBV2 with TRBJ2-1; the D gene is possibly TRBD2 (5 bases). V was clipped by 11 bases and J by 5 bases, with 16 bases between them. This CDR3 contains 13 residues. Per germline, CDR1 SNHLY and CDR2 FYNNEI. The CDR3 DNA follows: TGTGCCCGCCTCGAGGGCAGAGACAATGAGCAGTTCTTC. Translation gives CARLEGRDNEQFF.

The chain uses TRBV11-2 and TRBJ2-4; weak D call: TRBD2 (5 bases). The V gene lost 2 bases and the J gene lost 5 bases, with 7 bases spanning the gap. Per the germline V gene, CDR1 is SGHAT and CDR2 is FQNNGV. This CDR3 has 13 residues. Written as DNA, the CDR3 is TGTGCCAGCAGCTTAAGCGGCGAAAACATTCAGTACTTC. Amino acid sequence: CASSLSGENIQYF.

The V gene is TRBV3-1 (or the pseudogene TRBV3-2), the J gene TRBJ1-4, with TRBD1 matching 9 bases. This CDR3 has 15 amino acids. CDR1 is LGHDT and CDR2 is YNNKEL in the germline V gene (reference sequence). V lost 5 bases, J lost 7 bases, and 8 bases stayed unmatched. The CDR3 coding sequence is TGTGCCAGCAGCGCCGGGACAGGGCTAACTGAAAAACTGTTTTTT. This codes for CASSAGTGLTEKLFF.

The V and J genes are TRBV7-8 and TRBJ2-7, with 7 positions matching TRBD1. Trimming cost V 4 bases and J 5 bases; bases outside gene matches: 11. The CDR3 length is 15 residues. Germline CDR1 reads SGHVS; CDR2 reads FQNEAQ. The CDR3 loop is CASSSRQGVSNEQYF. The DNA for the CDR3 is TGTGCCAGCAGCTCCCGACAGGGTGTAAGCAACGAGCAGTACTTC.

The chain joins TRBV28 to TRBJ1-5; D is uncertain. The length of the CDR3 is 16 residues. Germline CDR1 MDHEN, CDR2 SYDVKM. Trimming took 3 bases from V and 7 from J, leaving 19 bases between them. The CDR3 nucleotides read TGTGCCAGCAGTTTTCCTCCCAACGTTCGGGTCCAGCCCCAGCATTTT. Translation: CASSFPPNVRVQPQHF.

V is TRBV6-5 and J is TRBJ2-7; 9 nucleotides line up with TRBD1. Germline V gene sequence: CDR1 MNHEY, CDR2 SVGAGI. This CDR3 region has 15 residues. Losses at the gene ends were 4 bases for V and 5 bases for J; bases not matched to a gene: 9. The CDR3 region is CASSSATGGANEQYF. DNA for the CDR3: TGTGCCAGCAGTTCCGCAACAGGGGGCGCAAACGAGCAGTACTTC.

The chain has TRBV5-4 and TRBJ2-2; possibly TRBD2 for D (6 bases). Germline loops: CDR1 SGHNT, CDR2 YYREEE (reference sequence). The CDR3 covers 13 residues. The V and J ends lost 3 bases and 5 bases respectively, with 8 bases between them. The DNA for the CDR3 is TGTGCCAGCAGCTGGAGGGGAACCGGGGAGCTGTTTTTT. Translation gives CASSWRGTGELFF.

The count of this clone is one. J is TRBJ2-7 and V is TRBV5-1; no clear D. The CDR3 contains 14 residues. V dropped 0 bases and J dropped 4 bases, with 11 bases sitting between them. Germline V gene sequence: CDR1 SGHRS, CDR2 YFSETQ. The DNA of the CDR3 is TGCGCCAGCAGCTTGGACAGTGTACCTTACGAGCAGTACTTC. Protein product: CASSLDSVPYEQYF.

Only one count was recorded for this clone. The same CDR3 can be traced to other DNA sequences in this sample. This sequence joins TRBV6-1 and TRBJ2-7; D gene ambiguous. Trimming pared 2 bases from V and 3 bases from J, leaving 2 bases between. The CDR3 totals 11 residues. Per germline, CDR1 MNHNS and CDR2 SASEGT. CDR3: CASSERYEQYF. The CDR3 DNA sequence: TGTGCCAGCAGTGAACGCTACGAGCAGTACTTC.

The genes are TRBV30 and TRBJ2-6, with 7 nucleotides matching TRBD1. Germline V gene data show CDR1 as GTSNPN and CDR2 as SVGIG (reference sequence). The ends lost 4 bases at V and 1 base at J; junction bases unmatched: 10. The CDR3 is 17 amino acids. CDR3 amino acids: CAWNRGASLSGANVLTF. The DNA for the CDR3 is TGTGCCTGGAACAGGGGAGCTTCCTTGTCTGGGGCCAACGTCCTGACTTTC. The entire variable domain, with the rest obtained from reference TRBV30 and TRBJ2-6, is as follows: SQTIHQWPATLVQPVGSPLSLECTVEGTSNPNLYWYRQAAGRGLQLLFYSVGIGQISSEVPQNLSASRPQDRQFILSSKKLLLSDSGFYLCAWNRGASLSGANVLTFGAGSRLTVL.

This chain uses TRBV6-5 with TRBJ1-2, with TRBD1 matching 9 bases. In germline, CDR1 is MNHEY, CDR2 SVGAGI. The CDR3 has 14 amino acids. The trim removed 0 bases at V and 4 bases at J, leaving 0 bases unmatched. The CDR3 DNA is TGTGCCAGCAGTTACTCGGGACAGGGCTATGGCTACACCTTC. It encodes CASSYSGQGYGYTF.

The CDR3 loop is CAISESGTSGRLAKNIQYF. CDR3 nucleotide sequence: TGTGCCATCAGTGAGTCTGGGACTAGCGGGCGACTAGCCAAAAACATTCAGTACTTC. The chain recombines TRBV10-3 with TRBJ2-4; 12 bases agree with TRBD2. Germline V gene lookup returns CDR1 ENHRY and CDR2 SYGVKD. The CDR3 contains 19 residues. Germline trimming cut 0 bases from V and 0 bases from J; bases unmatched to any gene: 6.